These 24 T cell receptor beta chains originate from one sample sequenced in a study of memory CD4+ T cells and cytomegalovirus serostatus. The sort gate was single viable CD3+CD4+CD8-CD45RO+ cells for memory CD4+ T cells. Generated by immunoSEQ multiplex PCR, the TCRdb table keeps only in-frame clones and is missing some. The table shows about 41,000 clones, with about 85% occurring only once. The source material was memory CD4+ T cells from blood. The receptors stem from an adult in good health and CMV-seronegative.

There are a few counts of this clone. The chain couples TRBV5-1 to TRBJ2-5, with TRBD1 identical over 10 bases. After removal of 4 bases from V and 3 bases from J, the junction contained 6 bases not matched to a gene. CDR3 length: 15 amino acids. CDR1 SGHRS and CDR2 YFSETQ come from the germline V gene. The DNA for the CDR3 is TGCGCCAGCAGCCTGGCCGGGACAGGGGAAGAGACCCAGTACTTC. Its protein product is CASSLAGTGEETQYF.

This clone was picked up a small number of times. The CDR3 DNA is TGTGCCAGCAGCTCTGCAACAAGGGGGACAGGAGATTCACCCCTCCACTTT. Translated, it gives CASSSATRGTGDSPLHF. The chain has TRBV5-4 and TRBJ1-6, with 8 bases aligning to TRBD1. Germline-derived CDR1 and CDR2 are SGHNT and YYREEE (reference sequence). J gave up 8 bases and V 3 bases, and 13 bases lay outside the gene matches. The CDR3 runs 17 residues.

This clone has only a few counts. The chain uses TRBV6-5 and TRBJ1-1, with D unclear. Trimming removed 5 bases at V and 4 bases at J, with 17 bases between. This CDR3 spans 15 amino acids. Germline assignment: CDR1 MNHEY and CDR2 SVGAGI. The DNA for the CDR3 is TGTGCCAGCAGTCGCCCGAGTAGAGCGGCCACTGAAGCTTTCTTT. It specifies CASSRPSRAATEAFF.

The V gene is TRBV27, the J gene TRBJ1-3, with D possibly matching TRBD1 (6 bases). The CDR3 consists of 13 residues. V was pared by 5 bases and J by 8 bases, with 13 bases between. The germline gives CDR1 MNHEY, CDR2 SMNVEV (reference sequence). The CDR3 DNA is TGTGCCAGCAGTACAGGGATGGCAGACACCATATATTTT. It is translated as CASSTGMADTIYF.

This clone was detected once. As DNA, the CDR3 is TGCGCCAGCAGCACACAGGTTGCTGGGGCCAACGTCCTGACTTTC. Translating it yields CASSTQVAGANVLTF. V and J are TRBV5-1 and TRBJ2-6; weak D call: TRBD1 (5 bases). Germline CDR1 SGHRS, CDR2 YFSETQ. CDR3 length: 15 amino acids. Between the trimmed V and J ends, which lost 4 bases and 2 bases, there was a span of 10 bases.

The chain has TRBV7-9 and TRBJ1-3, with 7 positions matching TRBD1. Germline V gene sequence: CDR1 SEHNR, CDR2 FQNEAQ (reference sequence). This CDR3 spans 16 amino acids. V shed 1 base and J 4 bases; nucleotides not matched to a gene: 7. The CDR3 DNA sequence: TGTGCCAGCAGCTTAGGACAGGGAGAGATGGGAAACACCATATATTTT. This codes for CASSLGQGEMGNTIYF.

This chain joins TRBV6-6 and TRBJ2-7; 7 bases fit TRBD2. In germline, CDR1 is MNHNY, CDR2 SVGAGI (reference sequence). The CDR3 extends over 13 amino acids. V was pared by 6 bases and J by 7 bases, with 9 bases of the junction left unmatched. This CDR3 reads CASRPSAGEEQYF. The DNA for the CDR3 is TGTGCCAGCAGGCCCTCGGCGGGGGAAGAGCAGTACTTC.

The V gene is TRBV19, the J gene TRBJ1-1, with D possibly matching TRBD1 (5 bases). The CDR3 spans 11 residues. From germline, CDR1 is LNHDA and CDR2 SQIVND (reference sequence). Trimming stripped 6 bases from V and 3 bases from J, with 5 bases between. The CDR3 sequence: CASRGDTEAFF. The CDR3 nucleotides are TGTGCCAGTAGGGGGGACACTGAAGCTTTCTTT.

The chain carries TRBV11-3 and TRBJ2-1; D is unresolved. V shed 1 base and J shed 2 bases, with 3 bases lying between them. The length of the CDR3 is 13 residues. Germline V gene sequence: CDR1 SGHNT, CDR2 YENEEA. The CDR3 DNA reads as TGTGCCAGCAGCTTAGTACCCTACAATGAGCAGTTCTTC. This encodes CASSLVPYNEQFF.

The chain uses TRBV28 and TRBJ1-6, with D hard to call. Trimming removed 5 bases at V and 0 bases at J, with 14 bases between. The CDR3 runs to 17 residues. In germline, CDR1 is MDHEN, CDR2 SYDVKM. The CDR3 bases are TGTGCCAGCAGTCAAAATGAGGGAGGCTCCTATAATTCACCCCTCCACTTT. Residues: CASSQNEGGSYNSPLHF.

The rearrangement links TRBV2 to TRBJ1-3; no definite D call. Trimming took 7 bases from V and 0 from J, leaving 4 bases between them. CDR3 length: 12 residues. Germline V gene data show CDR1 as SNHLY and CDR2 as FYNNEI. Here the CDR3 DNA reads TGTGCCAGCAAGTTCTCTGGAAACACCATATATTTT. It encodes CASKFSGNTIYF.

The chain couples TRBV5-1 to TRBJ1-1, with 9 bases that match TRBD1. This CDR3 spans 17 amino acids. Germline V gives CDR1 SGHRS, CDR2 YFSETQ. The V and J ends lost 4 bases and 4 bases, in that order; junction bases with no gene match: 14. Here the CDR3 reads CASSGGGTGLTVTEAFF. Here the CDR3 DNA reads TGCGCCAGCAGCGGTGGCGGGACAGGGTTGACGGTCACTGAAGCTTTCTTT.

The table lists this clone with a few counts. This chain links TRBV4-1 with TRBJ2-3; possible D gene TRBD2, 6 bases. Germline assignment: CDR1 MGHRA and CDR2 YSYEKL. CDR3 length equals 18 residues. Trimming took off 3 bases at V and 5 bases at J, with 24 bases between the two ends. This CDR3 is CASSHQVPGLRRGDTQYF. The CDR3 DNA sequence: TGCGCCAGCAGCCATCAGGTCCCGGGACTCCGGAGGGGAGATACGCAGTATTTT.

This clone was counted between two and nine times. V usage is TRBV7-8 and J usage is TRBJ1-1, with no clear D. Trimming pared 1 base from V and 6 bases from J, leaving 15 bases between. Germline CDR1 SGHVS, CDR2 FQNEAQ. This CDR3 has 15 amino acids. The CDR3 sequence is CASSLVILGSSEAFF. CDR3 in DNA: TGTGCCAGCAGCTTAGTAATCTTGGGTAGCTCTGAAGCTTTCTTT. Variable domain in full (rest from reference TRBV7-8 and TRBJ1-1): GAGVSQSPRYKVAKRGQDVALRCDPISGHVSLFWYQQALGQGPEFLTYFQNEAQLDKSGLPSDRFFAERPEGSVSTLKIQRTQQEDSAVYLCASSLVILGSSEAFFGQGTRLTVV.

This clone has only one observation. The V and J genes are TRBV19 and TRBJ2-1; a possible D gene is TRBD2 (6 bases). The CDR3 loop spans 14 amino acids. V was shortened by 4 bases and J by 7 bases, with 14 bases between the two germline ends. Germline CDR1 is LNHDA and CDR2 is SQIVND (reference sequence). CDR3 sequence reads: CASSTRRVKNEQFF. DNA of the CDR3: TGTGCCAGTAGTACCCGGAGGGTTAAGAATGAGCAGTTCTTC.

CDR3 coding DNA: TGTGCCAGCTCACACCGGGACAGCACCTACGAGCAGTACTTC. This gives the protein CASSHRDSTYEQYF. The V gene is TRBV18, the J gene TRBJ2-7, with TRBD1 identical over 7 bases. J was trimmed by 2 bases and V by 4 bases; bases with no gene match: 5. Germline V gives CDR1 KGHSH, CDR2 LQKENI. This CDR3 comprises 14 residues.

The V gene is TRBV5-1, the J gene TRBJ1-6; 7 positions match TRBD1. CDR3 length equals 14 residues. The germline gives CDR1 SGHRS, CDR2 YFSETQ. Trimming at V came to 1 base and at J to 5 bases, leaving 0 bases not matched to a gene. The CDR3, as DNA: TGCGCCAGCAGCTTGACAGGGGATAATTCACCCCTCCACTTT. It is translated as CASSLTGDNSPLHF.

This clone has a single count. The identical CDR3 is also encoded by other nucleotide sequences in the sample. The chain uses TRBV7-2 and TRBJ2-3; maybe TRBD2 (5 bases). CDR1 and CDR2 from the germline V gene are SGHTA and FQGNSA. The germline V and J ends were trimmed by 1 base and 6 bases, with 8 bases remaining between them. The CDR3 extends over 13 amino acids. CDR3 DNA: TGTGCCAGCAGCTTAGGGGGAGCGGATACGCAGTATTTT. This translates into CASSLGGADTQYF.

The J gene is TRBJ1-2, the V gene TRBV6-1; D gene unclear. The V gene's germline CDR1 is MNHNS and CDR2 SASEGT. The CDR3 has 14 amino acids. Trimming removed 8 bases from V and 1 base from J, with 14 bases in between. The CDR3, as DNA: TGTGCCAGCTTAAGGGAACCCAGTAACTATGGCTACACCTTC. Protein: CASLREPSNYGYTF.

The chain uses TRBV11-2 and TRBJ1-2; D is unclear. The CDR3 is 12 amino acids. Germline CDR1 reads SGHAT; CDR2 reads FQNNGV. V dropped 5 bases and J dropped 6 bases, with 10 bases sitting between them. In DNA form, the CDR3 reads TGTGCCAGCAGCCTGGAAGGCAATGGCTACACCTTC. Protein sequence: CASSLEGNGYTF.

This clone was picked up one time. The V gene is TRBV4-1, the J gene TRBJ1-2, with TRBD1 matching over 10 bases. The CDR3 runs 15 residues. Losses at the gene ends were 1 base for V and 8 bases for J; bases not matched to a gene: 7. Germline CDR1 MGHRA, CDR2 YSYEKL. The CDR3 region is CASSQGGTGVDGYTF. CDR3 coding DNA: TGCGCCAGCAGCCAAGGTGGGACAGGGGTGGACGGCTACACCTTC.

The V gene is TRBV27, the J gene TRBJ1-5, with 9 nucleotides matching TRBD1. There are 15 residues in the CDR3. V shed 5 bases, J shed 4 bases, and the junction held 6 bases outside the gene matches. Germline V gene data show CDR1 as MNHEY and CDR2 as SMNVEV (reference sequence). The DNA for the CDR3 is TGTGCCAGCAGTCCCACAGGGGGCTGGAATCAGCCCCAGCATTTT. Protein sequence: CASSPTGGWNQPQHF.

The CDR3 loop is CASSLVVGDTGELFF. The CDR3, as DNA: TGTGCCAGCAGCTTGGTTGTAGGTGACACCGGGGAGCTGTTTTTT. The V and J genes are TRBV5-6 and TRBJ2-2; D is unclear. Germline V gene lookup returns CDR1 SGHDT and CDR2 YYEEEE. The CDR3 is 15 amino acids. The ends were cut back, 0 bases at V and 3 bases at J, with 9 bases in the middle.

The gene calls are TRBV6-1 and TRBJ2-3; weak D call: TRBD1 (6 bases). The V gene's germline CDR1 is MNHNS and CDR2 SASEGT. The length of the CDR3 is 14 residues. Between the trimmed V and J ends, which lost 7 bases and 2 bases, there was a span of 13 bases. Here the CDR3 reads CASILDRYTDTQYF. The CDR3 DNA is TGTGCCAGCATCCTCGACAGGTACACAGATACGCAGTATTTT.